What follows describes a single TCR beta chain. Its antigen remains unknown. This specimen belongs to a study of Ad26.COV2.S vaccination and SARS-CoV-2 variants. Trimming at V came to 0 bases and at J to 8 bases, leaving 5 bases not matched to a gene. Germline CDR1 SGDLS, CDR2 YYNGEE. This CDR3 contains 15 residues. Study-wide findings and caveats: Participants in the vaccine arm had higher spike-specific TCR breadth; placebo recipients had lower.

The protocol was immunoSEQ multiplex PCR, while the TCRdb copy is restricted to in-frame clones and leaves out a portion. Of about 320,000 clones listed, around 81% are singletons. This sample's treatment: over 15 received Ad26.COV2.S at low or high dose, single or two shots; about 5 received placebo; per-sample allocation not given. Sampling took place 63 days after the first vaccine or placebo injection. Source: peripheral blood, taken in a trial of Ad26.COV2.S vaccine versus placebo. The chain uses TRBV9 and TRBJ2-4, with TRBD2 identical over 10 bases. This receptor was taken from a person aged 18-60 years who received the Ad26.COV2.S COVID-19 vaccine or a placebo. The CDR3 nucleotides read TGTGCCAGCAGCGTAGCTCCTAGCGGGGGTTACATTCAGTACTTC. Translation: CASSVAPSGGYIQYF.